This T cell receptor (beta chain) was sequenced during a study of blood T cell repertoires in COVID-19. Clones were read by immunoSEQ multiplex PCR, and TCRdb kept only the in-frame ones, dropping some. The sample shows around 250,000 clones, 91% of them seen only once. Trimming removed 0 bases from V and 0 bases from J, with 12 bases in between. CDR3 length: 17 residues. The germline V gene has CDR1 SNHLY and CDR2 FYNNEI. Participants' reported clinical history set cohort assignment. V and J are TRBV2 and TRBJ2-1, with D perhaps matching TRBD2 (5 bases). The sequence was collected from a human donor in a cohort exposed to, infected with or recovered from COVID-19 (not recorded which). The donor label of this sample is uncertain. The source material was PBMCs or T cells enriched from blood (not recorded which). CDR3 coding DNA: TGTGCCAGCAGTGAAGCGTCTACTAGAGGCTCCTACAATGAGCAGTTCTTC. Translated: CASSEASTRGSYNEQFF.